This T cell receptor (beta chain) emerged from a study of cytomegalovirus exposure and HLA in healthy donors. Regarding the study as a whole: For cytomegalovirus status, the classifier reportedly gave diagnoses with high specificity and sensitivity. A subsequent analysis found that TCR clusters from the first cohort also tended to co-occur in the 120 validation repertoires, with under 95% of cluster scores above 0. Researchers catalogued approximately 170 TCR beta chains as cytomegalovirus-associated.

The protocol was immunoSEQ multiplex PCR, while the TCRdb copy is restricted to in-frame clones and leaves out a portion. The sample shows 110,000 to 150,000 clones, around 90% of them seen only once. The germline V gene has CDR1 PRHDT and CDR2 FYEKMQ (reference sequence). V was cut by 4 bases and J by 2 bases, with 15 bases left in between. This CDR3 is built from 15 residues. About this clone itself: What it binds is not known.

This clonotype was sampled from a woman aged 25-40 years in good health and CMV-seropositive. J is TRBJ2-7 and V is TRBV13, with D tentatively TRBD1 (6 bases). The sequencing sample was made of PBMCs. The CDR3 DNA reads TGTGCCAGCAGCTCCGGACCAGGGGCTACCTACGAGCAGTACTTC. Residues: CASSSGPGATYEQYF. The complete variable domain, with remaining parts taken from reference TRBV13 and TRBJ2-7, reads AAGVIQSPRHLIKEKRETATLKCYPIPRHDTVYWYQQGPGQDPQFLISFYEKMQSDKGSIPDRFSAQQFSDYHSELNMSSLELGDSALYFCASSSGPGATYEQYFGPGTRLTVT.